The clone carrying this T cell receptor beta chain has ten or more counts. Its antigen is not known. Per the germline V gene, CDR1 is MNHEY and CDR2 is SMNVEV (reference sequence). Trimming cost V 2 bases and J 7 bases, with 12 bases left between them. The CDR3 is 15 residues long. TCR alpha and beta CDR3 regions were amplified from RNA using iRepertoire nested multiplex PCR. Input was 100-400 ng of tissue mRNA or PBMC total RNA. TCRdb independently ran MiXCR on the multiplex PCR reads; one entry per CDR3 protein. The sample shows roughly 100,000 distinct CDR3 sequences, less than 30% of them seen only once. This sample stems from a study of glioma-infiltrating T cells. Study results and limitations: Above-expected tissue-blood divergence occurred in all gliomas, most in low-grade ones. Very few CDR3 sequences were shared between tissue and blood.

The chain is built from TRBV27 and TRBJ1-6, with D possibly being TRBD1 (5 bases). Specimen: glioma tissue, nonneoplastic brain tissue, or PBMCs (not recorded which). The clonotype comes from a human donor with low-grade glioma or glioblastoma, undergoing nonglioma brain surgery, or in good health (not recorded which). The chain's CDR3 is CASSLGRWTNSPLHF. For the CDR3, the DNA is TGTGCCAGCAGTTTAGGACGCTGGACAAATTCACCCCTCCACTTT.